One sample yielded the 8 T cell receptor beta chains listed below, sequenced in a study of blood T cell repertoires in COVID-19 (dated by TCRdb to about 2020). The method was the immunoSEQ multiplex PCR assay. Sourced from immuneACCESS, this table was stored by TCRdb with only in-frame sequences that have V and J called. A share of the clones is absent; for the studies checked, an unresolved V gene accounts for under half, and the remainder has no known explanation. Within this sample are around 200,000 clones, with 83% of them counted one time only. The top ten hold under 3% of the sample. The sequenced material came from peripheral blood. The receptors stem from a man between 45 and 60 years old with active or convalescent COVID-19.

The rearrangement joins TRBV25-1 to TRBJ2-3, with 9 bases identical to TRBD1. The CDR3 length is 13 residues. Germline V gene lookup returns CDR1 MGHDK and CDR2 SYGVNS. After removal of 6 bases from V and 5 bases from J, the junction contained 3 bases not matched to a gene. DNA of the CDR3: TGTGCCAGCAGAGGACAGGGGCTAGATACGCAGTATTTT. Its protein is CASRGQGLDTQYF.

The rearrangement uses TRBV7-2 and TRBJ1-2, with D possibly TRBD1 on 5 matching bases. The CDR3 is 15 amino acids. V lost 6 bases and J lost 3, with 17 bases in between. Germline V gene sequence: CDR1 SGHTA, CDR2 FQGNSA. As DNA, the CDR3 is TGTGCCAGCAGTCACCCCCTGGGGGGGGACTATGGCTACACCTTC. Its protein is CASSHPLGGDYGYTF.

The gene calls are TRBV19 and TRBJ2-1, with D unclear. This CDR3 spans 16 amino acids. Germline V gene sequence: CDR1 LNHDA, CDR2 SQIVND (reference sequence). Trimming left V 6 bases short and J 0 bases short, with 15 bases between. CDR3 protein: CASRDRLGSSYNEQFF. The CDR3 coding sequence is TGTGCCAGTAGAGATCGTCTAGGTAGCTCCTACAATGAGCAGTTCTTC.

This chain connects TRBV12-5 to TRBJ2-7, with 9 positions matching TRBD1. In germline, CDR1 is LGHNT, CDR2 FRNRAP. Trimming removed 9 bases from V and 6 bases from J; junction bases left unmatched: 12. The CDR3 length is 14 residues. CDR3 sequence reads: CASGVGGQGSEQYF. CDR3 coding DNA: TGTGCTAGCGGTGTGGGGGGACAGGGTTCCGAGCAGTACTTC.

The V and J genes are TRBV9 and TRBJ2-2, with TRBD1 as a possible D gene (5 bases). The V end was cut by 0 bases, the J end by 5 bases, with 17 bases between. In germline, CDR1 is SGDLS, CDR2 YYNGEE. The CDR3 has 17 residues. DNA for the CDR3: TGTGCCAGCAGCGTAGCTTTATGGGGCGCAGAAACCGGGGAGCTGTTTTTT. It specifies CASSVALWGAETGELFF.

The chain carries TRBV3-1 (or the pseudogene TRBV3-2) and TRBJ2-7, with D perhaps matching TRBD1 (5 bases). V gave up 4 bases and J gave up 5 bases, with 18 bases separating them. In germline, CDR1 is LGHDT, CDR2 YNNKEL (reference sequence). The CDR3 loop spans 15 amino acids. This CDR3 reads CASSPLTALGHEQYF. In DNA form, the CDR3 reads TGTGCCAGCAGCCCTCTGACAGCCCTGGGGCACGAGCAGTACTTC.

This sequence joins TRBV9 and TRBJ2-7; D perhaps matches TRBD2 (6 bases). Trimming shortened V by 4 bases and J by 4 bases, and 9 bases separated the two germline ends. The CDR3 has 12 amino acids. Germline V lookup: CDR1 SGDLS, CDR2 YYNGEE. The DNA of the CDR3 is TGTGCCAGCAGCCTGGGGGGATACGAGCAGTACTTC. Protein: CASSLGGYEQYF.

The rearrangement links TRBV6-5 to TRBJ1-5; D perhaps matches TRBD1 (6 bases). Germline V gene data show CDR1 as MNHEY and CDR2 as SVGAGI. CDR3 length: 14 amino acids. V lost 6 bases and J lost 6, with 15 bases in between. In DNA form, the CDR3 reads TGTGCCAGCAGCAGAGCGGGAGGGGGTCAGCCCCAGCATTTT. It encodes CASSRAGGGQPQHF.